This TCR beta chain was found in a study of early T cells in non-severe SARS-CoV-2 infection (dated by TCRdb to 2020 to 2022). For context, the study as a whole: Because TCR sequencing relied on bulk RNA taken from unsorted whole blood, pairing of alpha and beta chains was not possible.

The study was a case-control design nested within a healthcare worker cohort in London, UK, with weekly nasopharyngeal swab PCR tests and blood sampling. Healthcare workers were enrolled in the week of the UK lockdown, from 23 to 31 March 2020, and were followed every week for up to roughly 15 weeks. Libraries came from 5' RACE. Sequencer: NextSeq 500. Unique molecular identifiers were attached to individual cDNA molecules in the TCR library protocol so that sequencing error and PCR bias could be corrected. Sequencing covered both TCR alpha and beta chains, and within each sample the abundances of alpha and beta sequences were tightly co-correlated. The study's processing was this. Decombinator V4 was used to annotate the V gene, J gene and CDR3 of the TCR sequences. TCRs were defined as expanded if a significant change between any two time points was detected under a Poisson model with p below 0.0001. Abundances of TCRs were expressed as counts per million after normalisation to the total number of TCRs sequenced in each sample. TRAV1-2 paired with TRAJ12, TRAJ20 or TRAJ33 defined MAIT TCRs, while TRAV10 paired with TRAJ18 defined iNKT TCRs. VDJdb, accessed 1 November 2021, was searched for CMV, EBV and SARS-CoV-2 annotated TCRs, with TCRs annotated for multiple antigens excluded. TCRdb reanalyzed the raw reads on its own, using fastp at Q25 for trimming and MiXCR for clone calling, and kept in-frame beta chains. Every distinct CDR3 protein forms one entry, paired with its most common genes and DNA. The V and J calls and clone size come from TCRdb's table, not from the authors' own analysis. Across this sample there are some 36,000 distinct CDR3 sequences, with 5% to 6.5% seen only once. Around 4.8% of the sample is held by the ten biggest clonotypes.

This clonotype has ten or more counts. The specificity of this receptor is unknown. Nothing much larger sits one base from this clone, and base qualities are not available. Reading from cysteine to phenylalanine, the CDR3 counts 17 amino acids. Kept here is only the CDR3 DNA, which spans 51 bases and is read in frame from base 1. For CDR1 and CDR2, the germline V gene lists SNHLY and FYNNEI. V and J are trimmed by 5 bases and 4 bases, and the gene matches miss 8 bases of the junction. General findings and caveats noted by the study authors: VDJdb matching was skewed toward anti-spike CD8 responses, so virus-specific expansions were likely underestimated and private and CD4 specificities were missed.

Specimen: whole blood. The clonotype was recovered from an adult who was a healthcare worker with PCR-confirmed SARS-CoV-2 infection or an uninfected control (not recorded which). Rearrangement joined TRBV2 to TRBJ2-1; the central 13 bases match TRBD2. The CDR3 reads as follows: CASSYSGLAGVYNEQFF. The bases are TGTGCCAGCAGTTACTCCGGACTAGCGGGAGTGTACAATGAGCAGTTCTTC.